This TCR beta chain was identified during a study of cytomegalovirus exposure and HLA in healthy donors (dated by TCRdb to about 2017). Describing the broader study: An earlier analysis of roughly 500 of the donors reported approximately 260 Gb of sequence data and roughly 120 million unique TCR beta sequences obtained from around 180 million T cells. An early release covering roughly 600 HLA-typed donors comprised approximately 290 gigabases of sequencing data and tens of millions of unique TCR sequences. Among the roughly 400 genotyped donors, about 85% belonged to the genetic ancestry cluster associated with self-reported Caucasian donors. The study aimed to test whether signatures of past pathogen exposure could be identified by cataloging public T cell receptors. The study used immunosequencing to profile the T cell repertoires of 666 subjects and linked those repertoires to cytomegalovirus serostatus. Besides the first cohort of more than 650 subjects, a separate validation cohort made up of roughly 130 different subjects was used. To predict cytomegalovirus infection status, the study brought together high-throughput TCR immunosequencing, statistical association of individual TCRs with disease status, and machine learning. A later analysis re-examined previously published TCR beta repertoires from hundreds of donors and added high-resolution HLA genotyping to investigate patterns of TCR occurrence. The later analysis used no new phenotypic data to find candidate immune exposures, relying instead on TCR beta sequences and their occurrence across donors. In an earlier analysis of 500 to 650 of the donors, high-throughput TCR beta sequencing was used to judge whether each TCR beta V gene segment behaved as functional or pseudogenic. Alongside the repertoire data, information on donor age, sex, ethnicity and CMV serostatus was compiled. In a later genetic analysis, genome-wide SNP genotypes for about 65% of the 666 donors were used, and that subset was treated as a discovery cohort. All discovery cohort repertoires had been generated using a single sequencing platform. Class I and class II HLA loci were covered by the typing at four-digit resolution. The number of typed donors differed by locus: roughly 629-630 for A, B, C, DRB1 and DQB1; some 500 for DQA1; roughly 600 for DPA1; and 400 to 480 for DPB1. Several DR-DQ haplotypes were handled as single units for association and clustering because linkage in the cohort was strong. On average, roughly 250,000 unique TCR beta nucleotide sequences were sequenced per donor among fewer than 500 genotyped donors of the cohort, with 15% to 20% of those sequences being non-productive.

About this clone: No cognate antigen has been identified for it. The input lacks base qualities; no much larger clone sits a single base away.

General findings and caveats noted by the study authors: Most TCR sequences were observed very rarely across donors, whereas some public TCRs were present in many individuals. In a later analysis, the rate of TCR association differed among HLA loci, with DRB1 alleles having the most associated TCRs and HLA-C alleles having the fewest. A later genetic analysis associated a missense DCLRE1C variant with V-gene and J-gene trimming of TCR beta chains, and an independent cohort replicated the association. The cohort was sequenced for TCR beta chains only, and without alpha or paired-chain data the features that could be detected were limited. The only immune exposure information available for the cohort was CMV serostatus. A further reported finding was that TCR beta sequences accurately predicted the HLA-A and HLA-B alleles for most subjects in the first cohort. In a later genetic analysis, fewer N-insertions in productive TCRs were reported among donors in an Asian-associated ancestry cluster than the roughly 700-donor mean. Because HLA typing was unavailable for some donors at each locus, only the typed subset was used in association tests. The study gave a list of more than 150 TCR beta chains associated with cytomegalovirus. The presence/absence analyses assumed that sequencing depth was roughly uniform across donors, and that assumption may not be true. Most CMV-associated TCR beta chains appeared to be HLA-restricted in a later analysis, and the HLA associations seemed to be driven largely by CMV exposure. The classifier was reported to diagnose cytomegalovirus status with high specificity and sensitivity in both the original cohort and the validation cohort. In a later analysis, several top co-occurrence clusters were reported to appear linked to parvovirus B19, influenza, CMV and Epstein-Barr virus. A few of the identified cytomegalovirus-associated TCR beta chains were confirmed in vitro to be specific for cytomegalovirus antigens. Assigning TCR associations to individual alleles was difficult when HLA alleles, especially DR and DQ, strongly co-occurred. Compared with equally common non-associated chains, HLA-associated TCR beta chains in a later analysis were more clonally expanded and had lower generation probabilities. In an earlier analysis of several hundred of the donors, most TCR beta V segments were observed in productive rearrangements about 87% or about 30% of the time, broadly matching IMGT annotations. Over 15 rarely observed V segments, including chromosome 9 orphons, were excluded from the earlier analysis of several hundred of the donors because counts were too low. In a later analysis, 16,951 TCR beta sequences were associated with specific HLA alleles at a false discovery rate of 0.05. Linkage disequilibrium might explain the correlated functional status among segregating V segments, but an unknown experimental factor could not be excluded. A cluster of highly shared sequence variants was judged likely to be a technical artifact of the sequencing pipeline. The authors suggested that the approach could potentially be extended to other disease states and immunological phenotypes.

In total, over 600 healthy bone marrow donors made up the cohort. At the time of sampling, all cohort members were nominally healthy, though unrecorded immune exposures were likely present. CMV serostatus was recorded as positive for 250 to 300 and negative for about 50% of the 666 cohort members, whereas no CMV serostatus was recorded for the donor in question. Every donor gave a peripheral blood sample, and the peripheral blood mononuclear cells from that sample were used for TCR beta sequencing. Genomic DNA was extracted from the blood cell samples with the Qiagen DNeasy Blood Extraction Kit. The library was generated by the immunoSEQ multiplex PCR assay. A mixture of 60 forward primers for TCR Vbeta segments and 13 reverse primers for TCR Jbeta segments was used in the multiplex PCR. A multiplex PCR assay on genomic DNA amplified the CDR3 region of rearranged TCR beta genes. Amplified TCR beta libraries were sequenced as 87-base-pair reads on the Illumina HiSeq System. Processing in the source paper ran as follows. A later analysis counted tens of millions of unique TCR beta chains across the 550 to 700 repertoires, and roughly 9.9 million of these chains were shared by at least two donors. A nearest-neighbor algorithm error-corrected the raw reads and collapsed the reads into unique sequences, merging closely related sequences to remove PCR and sequencing errors. V, D and J gene segments were assigned by aligning CDR3 sequences to IMGT reference sequences. Each retained sequence needed at least a six-nucleotide match to both a V gene segment and a J gene segment. A rearrangement was called productive if the CDR3 had no stop codons and remained in frame with V and J, and every other rearrangement was called non-productive. CDR3 was defined according to IMGT convention as the region running from the second conserved V-encoded cysteine to the conserved J-encoded phenylalanine. The earlier analysis of a few hundred of the donors excluded any sequence lacking an unambiguous match to a single V gene segment. An earlier analysis of 587 of the donors classified V segments as functional when productive rearrangements were above 56.7% and as segregating when the standard deviation between donors was above 5%. To diagnose cytomegalovirus status from the catalog of TCR beta chain sequences, a statistical classification framework was built. In a later analysis, V and J genes were assigned by comparing TCR nucleotide sequences against IMGT/GENE-DB human TR gene sequences. A later analysis assigned CDR3 sequences and most-parsimonious VDJ recombination scenarios with the TCRdist pipeline. In a later analysis, each TCR beta chain was defined by its CDR3 amino acid sequence together with its V-gene family, and reads without a unique V-gene family were excluded. A later analysis removed nearly 600 highly shared, low-generation-probability nucleotide sequences to deal with suspected cross-contamination and a sequencing artifact. In a later analysis, a clonal expansion index was calculated for each public chain from normalized within-repertoire ranks of inferred template counts. In a later analysis, generation probabilities were computed with a VDJ recombination model fitted to out-of-frame rearrangements, and the resulting probabilities were checked against IGoR. A later analysis scored TCR-TCR, TCR-HLA and TCR-CMV co-occurrence with hypergeometric tests, applying a repertoire-size bias correction to TCR pairs. In a later analysis, false discovery rates were estimated by permuting HLA or CMV assignments 20 times. A later analysis grouped co-occurring TCRs with DBSCAN, adding TCRdist sequence similarity when clustering within HLA-allele-positive subsets. For co-occurrence clustering, repertoires with fewer than 30,000 or more than 120,000 public chains were excluded, along with a handful of repertoires with anomalous nucleotide sharing. TCRdb limited this immuneACCESS table to in-frame rearrangements with V and J called. A share of clones is missing; checked studies link under half to unresolved V genes, and the rest is unexplained. The DNA gave D and trimming, while V, J and clone size come from that table. Counted in this sample were 200,000 to 250,000 clones; 70% to 90% of them appeared once. The ten most abundant clones make up roughly 1.3% of the sample.

The sample was PBMCs. The sequence came from a human donor in good health.

In nucleotides, the sequence is TGCGCCAGCAGCCAAGAGGTATATAGCGGGAGGGGCTACGAGCAGTACTTC. The translation is CASSQEVYSGRGYEQYF. The chain is encoded by TRBV4-1 joined to TRBJ2-7; TRBD2 aligns with 11 central bases. The V end gives up 0 bases and the J end 3 bases, leaving 7 bases in the junction not matched to a gene. The CDR3 has 17 amino acids, counting the end cysteine and phenylalanine. This entry keeps only the CDR3 DNA: 51 bases, framed from base 1. CDR1 MGHRA and CDR2 YSYEKL were looked up in the germline V gene.